The rows below give T cell receptor beta chains drawn from one sample of a study of molecular identifiers for immune sequencing clone quantification. Via MiXCR, TCRdb re-called the PCR reads, giving one row per CDR3 protein. The table lists 100,000 or so distinct CDR3 sequences, 30% to 45% of them singletons. The sample comprised naive CD8+ T cells from blood, with Jurkat cell RNA spiked in. The source of these receptors is a human donor in good health. Some libraries in this study had Jurkat cell RNA spiked in. CDR3s include the opening cysteine and the closing phenylalanine or tryptophan. A D gene is named only where the DNA matches it firmly. A row's size may be missing; if present it is once, few, many or a size class.

NA,TRBJ2-7,NA,TRBV6-5,TGTGCCAGCAGATACACCGGGTCGGTGGGGTACGAGCAGTACTTC,CASRYTGSVGYEQYF
NA,TRBJ2-7,NA,TRBV20-1,TGCAGTGGTGAACAGGGAGGCTACGAGCAGTCCTTC,CSGEQGGYEQSF
NA,TRBJ2-3,TRBD2,TRBV11-3,TGTGCCAGCAGTCTCATAGCGGGAGGAGTAGATACGCAGTATTTT,CASSLIAGGVDTQYF
few,TRBJ2-3,TRBD2,TRBV7-9,TGTGCCAGCAGCCTTCTCGGCGGGAGAACAGATACGCAGTATTTT,CASSLLGGRTDTQYF
NA,TRBJ2-7,NA,TRBV7-9,TGTGCCGCGGGGCGGGCGGGAACCTACGAGCAGTACTTC,CAAGRAGTYEQYF
many,TRBJ2-1,NA,TRBV7-2,TGTGCCAGCAGCTTAGATTACAATGAGCAGTTCTTC,CASSLDYNEQFF
few,TRBJ2-3,TRBD2,TRBV6-5,TGTGCCAGCAGGCCGCCTTTAGCGGGGGGAGAGGATACGCAGTATTTT,CASRPPLAGGEDTQYF
many,TRBJ2-2,NA,TRBV7-2,TGTGCCAGCACGAAAGGGGACGGGAGTGTATTAACCGGGGAGCTGTTTTTT,CASTKGDGSVLTGELFF
few,TRBJ2-2,TRBD1,TRBV7-3,TGTGCCAGCAGCTTAGTTGCAGGGGGCCGGGAGCTGTTTTTT,CASSLVAGGRELFF
NA,TRBJ2-7,NA,TRBV6-5,TGTGCCAGCAGTTACGGTATAGCAGGTTACGAGCAGTACTTC,CASSYGIAGYEQYF
many,TRBJ2-7,NA,TRBV20-1,TGCAGTGCTAGGGGCAGGGGATTCTACGAGCAGTACTTC,CSARGRGFYEQYF
NA,TRBJ2-2,NA,TRBV24-1,TGTGCCACCAGCCAGTCAGCGCGGGGCACCGGGGAGCTGTTTTTT,CATSQSARGTGELFF
NA,TRBJ1-5,NA,TRBV28,TGTGCCAGCAGTACCAGTCAGCCCCAGCATTTT,CASSTSQPQHF
few,TRBJ1-1,NA,TRBV11-1,TGTGCCAGCAGCCCAATAGGTTTGGGCACTGAAGCTTTCTTT,CASSPIGLGTEAFF
NA,TRBJ2-3,NA,TRBV20-1,TGCAGTGCCACGACGGCCGGTACGCAGTATTTT,CSATTAGTQYF
NA,TRBJ2-1,TRBD2,TRBV7-2,TGTGCCAGCAGCTTAGCGGGGTCTAGCGGAAATGAGCAGTTCTTC,CASSLAGSSGNEQFF
NA,TRBJ1-4,NA,TRBV4-2,TGTGCCAGCAGCCGTCGTGAAAAACTGATTTTT,CASSRREKLIF
few,TRBJ2-1,NA,TRBV28,TGTGCCAGCAGTTTATCTGTCAGGGGTCTTGGTGAGCAGTTCTTC,CASSLSVRGLGEQFF
NA,TRBJ2-1,NA,TRBV28,TGTGCCATCAGTGGGTCGTGGGGGAGCTCCTACAATGAGCAGTTCTTC,CAISGSWGSSYNEQFF
few,TRBJ2-7,NA,TRBV27,TGTGCCAGTACCACCCTACCGGGACAAGCCTACGAGCAGTACTTC,CASTTLPGQAYEQYF
few,TRBJ2-3,NA,TRBV9,TGTGCCAGCAGCGTAGCGGGAGTCACAGATACGCAGTATTTT,CASSVAGVTDTQYF
few,TRBJ1-1,NA,TRBV12-3/TRBV12-4,TGTGCCAGCAGTTTGGGCCGGTACACTGAAGCTTTCTTT,CASSLGRYTEAFF
NA,TRBJ1-5,NA,TRBV6-2/TRBV6-3,TGTGCCAGCGTAGGGGACCGGAAGAGAAGTAGCAATCAGCCCCAGCATTTT,CASVGDRKRSSNQPQHF
once,TRBJ2-3,NA,TRBV18,TGTGCCAGCTCACCGGAGCTGTATACGCAGTATTTT,CASSPELYTQYF
NA,TRBJ2-1,NA,TRBV29-1,TGCAGCGTTGAACGCCTGGGGGATATCTACAATGAGCAGTTCTTC,CSVERLGDIYNEQFF
NA,TRBJ2-6,NA,TRBV10-1,TGCGCCAGCATCCGATCAAGGGGCTCTGGGGCCAACGTCCCGACTTTC,CASIRSRGSGANVPTF
few,TRBJ1-5,NA,TRBV27,TGTGCCAGCAGTTTCGGCAGGGGCGCCCAGCCCCAGCATTTT,CASSFGRGAQPQHF
few,TRBJ1-5,NA,TRBV6-2/TRBV6-3,TGTGCCAGCAGTTACGGGCCGAACAATCAGCCCCAGCATTTT,CASSYGPNNQPQHF
few,TRBJ2-2,TRBD2,TRBV7-3,TGTGCCAGCAGCATCACTAGCGGGGTGAACACCGGGGAGCTGTTTTTT,CASSITSGVNTGELFF
NA,TRBJ1-4,NA,TRBV28,TGTGCCAGCAGTTCACCCATAAAGTTTAATGAAAAACTGTTTTTT,CASSSPIKFNEKLFF
once,TRBJ2-1,TRBD2,TRBV5-3,TGTGCCAGCAAACCGCGACTAGCGGCCTACAATGAGCAGTTCTTC,CASKPRLAAYNEQFF
few,TRBJ2-3,TRBD2,TRBV13,TGTGCCAGCAGCATCAGCGGGATAGGCGCAGATACGCAGTATTTT,CASSISGIGADTQYF
NA,TRBJ2-1,NA,TRBV4-1,TGCGCCAGCAGCCAAGATCTGGCTAGCGATGAGCAGTTCTTC,CASSQDLASDEQFF
few,TRBJ2-7,NA,TRBV4-1,TGCGCCAGCAGCCAAGAAATGGCACACTACGAGCAGTACTTC,CASSQEMAHYEQYF
many,TRBJ2-3,NA,TRBV6-6,TGTGCCAGCAGTTACTCTGACGGAGATACGCAGTATTTT,CASSYSDGDTQYF
many,TRBJ1-2,TRBD1,TRBV2,TGTGCCAGCGGGGGACAGGGAAGAGGCTACACCTTC,CASGGQGRGYTF
few,TRBJ2-7,NA,TRBV18,TGTGCCAGCTCACGGACCCCCGACGAGCAGTACTTC,CASSRTPDEQYF
many,TRBJ2-1,NA,TRBV7-7,TGTGCCAGCAGCTTAGATAGGGGGTCGGGGAATGAGCAGTTCTTC,CASSLDRGSGNEQFF
NA,TRBJ1-5,NA,TRBV6-2/TRBV6-3,TGTGCCAGCAGTCCCCCTGGATTCAATCAGCCCCAGCATTTT,CASSPPGFNQPQHF
NA,TRBJ1-1,NA,TRBV7-2,TGTGCCAGCAGCTTAGGGGGGGCATTGACTGAAGCTTTCTTT,CASSLGGALTEAFF
NA,TRBJ2-1,NA,TRBV5-1,TGCGCCAGCAGGGATACTACAGGGAATGAGCAGTTCTTC,CASRDTTGNEQFF
few,TRBJ2-7,NA,TRBV13,TGTGCCAGCAGCTTAGGCGGGGTGACCGAGCAGTACTTC,CASSLGGVTEQYF
few,TRBJ2-3,NA,TRBV6-2/TRBV6-3,TGTGCCAGCAGTTACGTGGATCTCATAGATACGCAGTATTTT,CASSYVDLIDTQYF